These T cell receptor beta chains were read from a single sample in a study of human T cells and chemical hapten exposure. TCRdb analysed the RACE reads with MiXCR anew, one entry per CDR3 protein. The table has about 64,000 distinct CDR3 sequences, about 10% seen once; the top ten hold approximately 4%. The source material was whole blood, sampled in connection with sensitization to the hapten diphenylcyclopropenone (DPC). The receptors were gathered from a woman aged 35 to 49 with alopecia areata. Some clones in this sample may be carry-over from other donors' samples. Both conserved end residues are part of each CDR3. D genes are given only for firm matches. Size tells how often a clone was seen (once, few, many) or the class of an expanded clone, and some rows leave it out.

CDR3: CASSQDRVFDEQFF
DNA: TGTGCCAGCAGTCAGGACAGGGTATTCGATGAGCAGTTCTTC
size: few
J: TRBJ2-1
D: TRBD1
V: TRBV6-1

CDR3: CASRSLGGNRGNIQYF
DNA: TGTGCCAGCAGATCGCTGGGAGGGAACAGAGGAAACATTCAGTACTTC
size: NA
J: TRBJ2-4
D: TRBD2
V: TRBV7-2

CDR3: CSVEWQGLGTEAFF
DNA: TGCAGCGTTGAATGGCAGGGGCTTGGGACTGAAGCTTTCTTT
size: NA
J: TRBJ1-1
D: NA
V: TRBV29-1

CDR3: CASSHGQVQETQYF
DNA: TGTGCCAGCTCTCACGGACAGGTCCAAGAGACCCAGTACTTC
size: NA
J: TRBJ2-5
D: TRBD1
V: TRBV18

CDR3: CASSQDLIGTTNEKLFF
DNA: TGCGCCAGCAGCCAAGATCTTATAGGGACAACTAATGAAAAACTGTTTTTT
size: NA
J: TRBJ1-4
D: NA
V: TRBV4-3

CDR3: CSVVSREPGELFF
DNA: TGCAGCGTTGTTTCCAGGGAACCCGGGGAGCTGTTTTTT
size: NA
J: TRBJ2-2
D: NA
V: TRBV29-1

CDR3: CASSLGAGTQYF
DNA: TGTGCCAGCAGCTTAGGGGCCGGGACCCAGTACTTC
size: many
J: TRBJ2-5
D: NA
V: TRBV11-1

CDR3: CASSYKTEGTGELFF
DNA: TGTGCCAGCAGTTACAAGACAGAGGGGACCGGGGAGCTGTTTTTT
size: few
J: TRBJ2-2
D: NA
V: TRBV6-5

CDR3: CATSRGAGSYGYTF
DNA: TGTGCCACCAGCAGAGGGGCCGGGTCCTATGGCTACACCTTC
size: few
J: TRBJ1-2
D: NA
V: TRBV15

CDR3: CASSQEVIGTQPQHF
DNA: TGTGCCAGCAGCCAAGAGGTCATAGGGACTCAGCCCCAGCATTTT
size: NA
J: TRBJ1-5
D: NA
V: TRBV4-2

CDR3: CASSSTGNTQYF
DNA: TGCGCCAGCAGCTCGACAGGGAATACGCAGTATTTT
size: few
J: TRBJ2-3
D: TRBD1
V: TRBV5-1

CDR3: CASSVTGGWDQPQHF
DNA: TGTGCCAGCAGCGTGACAGGGGGCTGGGATCAGCCCCAGCATTTT
size: NA
J: TRBJ1-5
D: TRBD1
V: TRBV9

CDR3: CASSILQGRADTGELFF
DNA: TGTGCCAGTAGTATATTGCAGGGCAGGGCGGACACCGGGGAGCTGTTTTTT
size: NA
J: TRBJ2-2
D: NA
V: TRBV19

CDR3: CASSPGTNTDTQYF
DNA: TGTGCCAGCTCACCAGGGACTAACACAGATACGCAGTATTTT
size: few
J: TRBJ2-3
D: TRBD2
V: TRBV18

CDR3: CASGSLTPEQFF
DNA: TGTGCTAGTGGTTCCCTCACACCTGAGCAGTTCTTC
size: many
J: TRBJ2-1
D: NA
V: TRBV12-5

CDR3: CASSPEGSGGALRSYNEQFF
DNA: TGTGCCAGCAGCCCGGAGGGTAGCGGGGGGGCCCTACGCTCCTACAATGAGCAGTTCTTC
size: many
J: TRBJ2-1
D: TRBD2
V: TRBV4-2

CDR3: CSARRGEDRPNSPLHF
DNA: TGCAGTGCTAGAAGGGGGGAAGACAGGCCTAATTCACCCCTCCACTTT
size: NA
J: TRBJ1-6
D: NA
V: TRBV20-1

CDR3: CASSLAPPTDRAVENTIYF
DNA: TGTGCCAGCAGCTTAGCGCCCCCCACCGACAGGGCGGTAGAAAACACCATATATTTT
size: many
J: TRBJ1-3
D: TRBD1
V: TRBV7-2

CDR3: CASSQDWASGGFDEQFF
DNA: TGTGCCAGCAGCCAAGATTGGGCTAGCGGGGGGTTCGATGAGCAGTTCTTC
size: many
J: TRBJ2-1
D: TRBD2
V: TRBV4-2

CDR3: CASSLGGTAALKNIQYF
DNA: TGTGCCAGCAGCTTGGGCGGGACCGCCGCCTTGAAAAACATTCAGTACTTC
size: few
J: TRBJ2-4
D: NA
V: TRBV5-4

CDR3: CATSDSMGVRGTEAFF
DNA: TGTGCCACCAGTGACTCCATGGGGGTTCGTGGCACTGAAGCTTTCTTT
size: NA
J: TRBJ1-1
D: NA
V: TRBV24-1

CDR3: CASSVDPGDRCYTF
DNA: TGTGCCAGCAGCGTAGACCCAGGGGACCGCTGCTACACCTTC
size: NA
J: TRBJ1-2
D: NA
V: TRBV9

CDR3: CASSLDGMADEQYF
DNA: TGTGCCAGCAGCTTAGATGGGATGGCGGACGAGCAGTACTTC
size: few
J: TRBJ2-7
D: NA
V: TRBV7-6

CDR3: CASKEGTPNTEAFF
DNA: TGTGCCAGCAAAGAAGGGACGCCGAACACTGAAGCTTTCTTT
size: many
J: TRBJ1-1
D: NA
V: TRBV5-4

CDR3: CASSLDEGPNSPLHF
DNA: TGTGCCAGCAGCTTAGATGAGGGCCCTAATTCACCCCTCCACTTT
size: NA
J: TRBJ1-6
D: NA
V: TRBV7-2

CDR3: CASSEDRGGEKLFF
DNA: TGTGCCAGCAGCGAGGACAGGGGAGGGGAAAAACTGTTTTTT
size: few
J: TRBJ1-4
D: TRBD1
V: TRBV7-2

CDR3: CSAQGIDEKLFF
DNA: TGCAGTGCCCAGGGGATCGATGAAAAACTGTTTTTT
size: many
J: TRBJ1-4
D: NA
V: TRBV20-1

CDR3: CASVPTGANYEQYF
DNA: TGTGCCAGCGTTCCCACTGGGGCAAACTACGAGCAGTACTTC
size: NA
J: TRBJ2-7
D: NA
V: TRBV7-9

CDR3: CASSSRRSGKAGYTF
DNA: TGTGCCAGCAGTTCCCGGCGATCTGGGAAGGCTGGCTACACCTTC
size: few
J: TRBJ1-2
D: NA
V: TRBV11-2

CDR3: CASSLSEDTQYF
DNA: TGTGCCAGCAGCCTTAGTGAGGATACGCAGTATTTT
size: few
J: TRBJ2-3
D: NA
V: TRBV7-2

CDR3: CASSSTRAPNEKLFF
DNA: TGTGCCAGCAGTTCCACGAGGGCCCCTAATGAAAAACTGTTTTTT
size: NA
J: TRBJ1-4
D: NA
V: TRBV7-8

CDR3: CASSQGPSTEAFF
DNA: TGCGCCAGCAGCCAAGGTCCGTCCACTGAAGCTTTCTTT
size: few
J: TRBJ1-1
D: NA
V: TRBV4-1

CDR3: CASSVADKRTQYF
DNA: TGTGCCAGCAGCGTAGCGGACAAGAGAACCCAGTACTTC
size: many
J: TRBJ2-5
D: NA
V: TRBV9

CDR3: CASSPRGGTGPTDTQYF
DNA: TGTGCCAGCAGCCCCAGGGGGGGGACAGGACCCACAGATACGCAGTATTTT
size: many
J: TRBJ2-3
D: NA
V: TRBV7-3

CDR3: CASGQGIYEQYF
DNA: TGTGCCAGTGGACAGGGAATCTACGAGCAGTACTTC
size: few
J: TRBJ2-7
D: TRBD1
V: TRBV19

CDR3: CASSVGGRAYGYTF
DNA: TGTGCCAGCAGCGTAGGCGGACGGGCCTATGGCTACACCTTC
size: few
J: TRBJ1-2
D: NA
V: TRBV9

CDR3: CASHPGMGMTNYGYTF
DNA: TGCGCCAGCCATCCCGGGATGGGGATGACTAACTATGGCTACACCTTC
size: many
J: TRBJ1-2
D: NA
V: TRBV4-1

CDR3: CASKGASSPYNEQFF
DNA: TGTGCCAGTAAGGGGGCTAGCTCCCCCTACAATGAGCAGTTCTTC
size: many
J: TRBJ2-1
D: TRBD1
V: TRBV19

CDR3: CASSYPVNGGEQYF
DNA: TGTGCCAGCAGTTACCCCGTCAATGGGGGCGAGCAGTACTTC
size: few
J: TRBJ2-7
D: NA
V: TRBV6-5

CDR3: CASSLEGINEQFF
DNA: TGTGCCAGCAGCTTAGAGGGTATCAATGAGCAGTTCTTC
size: NA
J: TRBJ2-1
D: NA
V: TRBV7-2

CDR3: CASSLQGVNTGELFF
DNA: TGTGCCAGCAGCTTACAGGGGGTGAACACCGGGGAGCTGTTTTTT
size: many
J: TRBJ2-2
D: TRBD1
V: TRBV7-8

CDR3: CSAREGTGNAFF
DNA: TGCAGTGCTAGAGAGGGGACAGGGAATGCTTTCTTT
size: NA
J: TRBJ1-1
D: TRBD1
V: TRBV20-1

CDR3: CAARQGQQPQHF
DNA: TGTGCCGCGAGGCAGGGTCAGCAGCCCCAGCATTTT
size: NA
J: TRBJ1-5
D: NA
V: TRBV6-2/TRBV6-3

CDR3: CASSSAANTEAFF
DNA: TGTGCCAGCAGTTCGGCAGCGAACACTGAAGCTTTCTTT
size: many
J: TRBJ1-1
D: NA
V: TRBV5-6

CDR3: CASSLVPGAKDTQYF
DNA: TGTGCCAGCAGCTTAGTCCCAGGAGCAAAAGATACGCAGTATTTT
size: NA
J: TRBJ2-3
D: NA
V: TRBV7-8

CDR3: CASSLGQGLDFQETQYF
DNA: TGTGCCAGCAGCTTGGGACAGGGCCTTGACTTCCAAGAGACCCAGTACTTC
size: few
J: TRBJ2-5
D: TRBD1
V: TRBV5-8

CDR3: CASSDRGGQPQHF
DNA: TGTGCCAGTAGCGACAGGGGCGGTCAGCCCCAGCATTTT
size: NA
J: TRBJ1-5
D: TRBD1
V: TRBV19

CDR3: CASSRPISPLHF
DNA: TGTGCCAGCAGCAGACCGATTTCACCCCTCCACTTT
size: NA
J: TRBJ1-6
D: NA
V: TRBV21-1

CDR3: CASSARQGTGELFF
DNA: TGTGCCAGCAGCGCTCGACAGGGAACCGGGGAGCTGTTTTTT
size: NA
J: TRBJ2-2
D: TRBD1
V: TRBV9

CDR3: CSASPGTGSYEQYF
DNA: TGCAGTGCTAGTCCCGGGACAGGCTCCTACGAGCAGTACTTC
size: many
J: TRBJ2-7
D: TRBD1
V: TRBV20-1

CDR3: CASSPGILAKNIQYF
DNA: TGTGCCAGCAGCCCAGGCATACTAGCCAAAAACATTCAGTACTTC
size: medium-sized
J: TRBJ2-4
D: NA
V: TRBV7-8

CDR3: CASTKGAGYSNQPQHF
DNA: TGTGCCAGCACCAAAGGCGCAGGGTATAGCAATCAGCCCCAGCATTTT
size: few
J: TRBJ1-5
D: NA
V: TRBV12-3/TRBV12-4

CDR3: CASSPGQVPYEQYF
DNA: TGTGCCAGCAGCCCCGGACAGGTTCCCTACGAGCAGTACTTC
size: NA
J: TRBJ2-7
D: TRBD1
V: TRBV5-4

CDR3: CSARLLGPDHEQYF
DNA: TGCAGTGCTAGGTTGCTGGGACCGGACCACGAGCAGTACTTC
size: NA
J: TRBJ2-7
D: NA
V: TRBV20-1